Listed below are T cell receptor beta chains from one sample, sequenced in a study of blood T cell repertoires in COVID-19. The data were produced by immunoSEQ multiplex PCR, yet TCRdb's version contains in-frame clones alone and is incomplete. The sample has about 94,000 clones; roughly 91% are singletons. Sequenced material: peripheral blood. Receptors were obtained from an elderly woman with acute or convalescent COVID-19. CDR3s include the opening cysteine and the closing phenylalanine or tryptophan. D genes are given only for firm matches.

J | length | V | D | CDR3
TRBJ2-3 | 12 | TRBV24-1 | . | CATSDNADTQYF
TRBJ2-1 | 17 | TRBV2 | TRBD2 | CASRVRVAGEPLDEQFF
TRBJ1-2 | 15 | TRBV7-2 | . | CASKLSTGAVYGYTF
TRBJ1-1 | 17 | TRBV3-1/TRBV3-2 | . | CASSQESLGGRGTEAFF
TRBJ2-7 | 15 | TRBV6-6 | TRBD2 | CASSYSGGGNYEQYF
TRBJ1-6 | 15 | TRBV5-1 | . | CASSLMDGNNSPLHF
TRBJ1-1 | 14 | TRBV30 | . | CASNRGRLNTEAFF
TRBJ2-2 | 15 | TRBV2 | . | CASSRLVPNTGELFF
TRBJ2-2 | 16 | TRBV5-5 | . | CASREGGPSVPGELFF
TRBJ2-7 | 15 | TRBV18 | . | CASSPGDRPQSEQYF
TRBJ1-3 | 16 | TRBV19 | . | CASRADRPSSGNTIYF
TRBJ1-2 | 14 | TRBV14 | . | CASSQEGTLYGYTF
TRBJ2-3 | 14 | TRBV7-2 | . | CASSASKDATMQYF
TRBJ1-2 | 14 | TRBV9 | TRBD1 | CASSAGTGPYGYTF
TRBJ2-3 | 14 | TRBV12-5 | . | CASGRDLATDTQYF
TRBJ1-3 | 16 | TRBV5-6 | . | CASSTSGGQRGNTIYF
TRBJ1-2 | 13 | TRBV12-3/TRBV12-4 | TRBD1 | CASSTGGMYGYTF
TRBJ1-2 | 14 | TRBV7-8 | TRBD1 | CASSSTGGAGGYTF
TRBJ1-5 | 16 | TRBV2 | TRBD1 | CASSSRGMTGGQPQHF
TRBJ2-7 | 16 | TRBV4-2 | . | CASSQDGGGAIREQYF